This TCR beta chain was captured by sequencing in a study of CD8 T cells in ankylosing spondylitis. Study results and caveats: According to the report, clones linked to the disease were significantly enriched in matched synovial fluid samples taken from ankylosing spondylitis patients. Blood of patients with ankylosing spondylitis appeared to be characterized by a TCR beta motif of fewer than 10 highly homologous variants.

A single record per CDR3 protein comes from TCRdb applying MiXCR to the 5' RACE reads. Of under 300,000 distinct CDR3 sequences listed, approximately 9% are singletons. There are many counts of this clonotype. Antigen unknown. The V gene's germline CDR1 is SGHRS and CDR2 YFSETQ. This CDR3 has 15 amino acids. V lost 4 bases and J lost 1, with 14 bases in between. The source is a male donor with ankylosing spondylitis or in good health (not recorded which). The sample was blood, either unsorted or a sorted T cell fraction (not recorded which). The chain joins TRBV5-1 to TRBJ1-1; weak D call: TRBD1 (6 bases). CDR3 residues: CASSLDSGANTEAFF. CDR3 coding DNA: TGCGCCAGCAGCCTAGACTCAGGGGCGAACACTGAAGCTTTCTTT.